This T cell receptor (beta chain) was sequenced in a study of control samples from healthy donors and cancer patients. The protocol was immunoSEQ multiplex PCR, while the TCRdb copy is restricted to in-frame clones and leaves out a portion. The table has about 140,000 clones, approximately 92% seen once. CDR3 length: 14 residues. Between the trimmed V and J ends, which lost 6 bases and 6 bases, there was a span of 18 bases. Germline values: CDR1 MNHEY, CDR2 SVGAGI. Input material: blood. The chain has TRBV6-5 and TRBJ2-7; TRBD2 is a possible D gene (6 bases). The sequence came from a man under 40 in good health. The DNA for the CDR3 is TGTGCCAGCAGAGACCGGGACTCTACTCGCGAGCAGTACTTC. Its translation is CASRDRDSTREQYF.